This is a list of T cell receptor beta chains from one sample in a study of OX40 agonist ivuxolimab in advanced cancers. Assay used: immunoSEQ multiplex PCR; TCRdb lists only in-frame clones, some missing. The table shows around 13,000 clones, with about 68% occurring only once. The input for sequencing was CD4+ or CD8+ T cells sorted from blood, taken in a trial of the OX40 agonist ivuxolimab. Receptors were obtained from an adult with an advanced solid tumor such as melanoma, head and neck, liver or kidney cancer. CDR3s include the opening cysteine and the closing phenylalanine or tryptophan.

v_gene	j_gene	CDR3aa
TRBV5-8	TRBJ2-3	CASSFPPGTLTDTQYF
TRBV7-9	TRBJ2-7	CASSLAGAGEQYF
TRBV11-2	TRBJ2-7	CASSLGAGLPRSYEQYF
TRBV28	TRBJ1-2	CASSTTDSGLKGYTF
TRBV6-6	TRBJ2-5	CASRPGQGLGTQYF
TRBV14	TRBJ2-3	CASSQWRTDTQYF
TRBV7-5	TRBJ2-7	CASSSGFGEQYF
TRBV4-1	TRBJ1-1	CASSQGSDRANEAFF
TRBV28	TRBJ2-3	CARPHSEAGGTMTDTQYF
TRBV30	TRBJ1-1	CAWSMGLDTEAFF
TRBV4-1	TRBJ2-7	CASSLSGLAGDEQYF
TRBV7-9	TRBJ1-2	CASSLARTGGDGYTF
TRBV7-3	TRBJ1-2	CASSAPVGGTAGYTF
TRBV5-1	TRBJ2-1	CASSLEAGGPYNEQFF
TRBV5-4	TRBJ2-7	CASSWGDKPYEQYF
TRBV6-1	TRBJ2-7	CASSQERAYEQYF
TRBV4-3	TRBJ1-1	CASSQDRAGVNTEAFF
TRBV27	TRBJ2-2	CASSLRRGGELFF
TRBV6-6	TRBJ1-6	CASSYQSRDSPLHF
TRBV29-1	TRBJ2-3	CSASGGAQGETDTQYF
TRBV7-3	TRBJ2-1	CASSPAYVNEQFF
TRBV15	TRBJ2-7	CATSRDLRGHEQYF
TRBV9	TRBJ2-1	CASSDSSGSYNEQFF
TRBV28	TRBJ2-1	CASSKMKAGIYNEQFF
TRBV7-3	TRBJ2-1	CASSLDRGNEQFF
TRBV6-1	TRBJ2-1	CASSVQVSYNEQFF
TRBV28	TRBJ2-7	CANPFTDEQYF
TRBV21-1	TRBJ1-1	CASSKEGAPMNTEAFF
TRBV10-1	TRBJ2-7	CASSESAGGEQYF
TRBV6-5	TRBJ2-7	CASISGTATYEQYF
TRBV5-1	TRBJ1-1	CASSRPDTNTEAFF
TRBV7-8	NA	CASSPGLGEQYF
TRBV4-1	TRBJ1-2	CASSQIANYGYTF
TRBV7-8	TRBJ2-1	CASSVAGRDNEQFF
TRBV7-2	TRBJ2-2	CASSLSEAGELFF